The rows below give T cell receptor beta chains drawn from one sample of a study of CD8 T cells in Susac syndrome. TCRdb analysed the immunoSEQ multiplex PCR reads with MiXCR anew, one entry per CDR3 protein. This table has about 120,000 distinct CDR3 sequences, about 93% appearing once. The sample comprised CD4+ T cells from PBMCs. Every receptor here comes from a human donor in good health. Each CDR3 is given with its conserved first and last residue. The D gene is left open where the match is weak. Size values are once, few and many counts, or a class for expanded clones, and some rows have none.

j_gene,v_gene,abundance,d_gene,CDR3aa,CDR3nt
TRBJ2-2,TRBV20-1,NA,TRBD1,CSAATGVRGTGELFF,TGCAGTGCTGCGACAGGGGTCCGGGGGACCGGGGAGCTGTTTTTT
TRBJ1-2,TRBV12-2,NA,NA,CASRLGVKRTGVFGYTF,TGTGCAAGTCGCTTAGGGGTGAAGAGGACAGGGGTTTTTGGCTACACCTTC
TRBJ2-7,TRBV4-2,few,NA,CASSQHGGGQIYEQYF,TGTGCCAGCAGCCAACATGGGGGAGGACAGATTTACGAGCAGTACTTC
TRBJ2-1,TRBV7-6,NA,NA,CASSSLAREGEQFF,TGTGCCAGCAGCTCTCTAGCGAGAGAGGGTGAGCAGTTCTTC
TRBJ2-3,TRBV10-3,NA,TRBD2,CAISPTSGTDTQYF,TGTGCCATCAGTCCCACTAGCGGCACAGATACGCAGTATTTT
TRBJ1-5,TRBV19,NA,NA,CASSMWRQPQHF,TGTGCCAGTAGTATGTGGCGACAGCCCCAGCATTTT
TRBJ1-2,TRBV29-1,NA,TRBD1,CSVEQGGGYTF,TGCAGCGTTGAACAGGGGGGAGGCTACACCTTC
TRBJ2-1,TRBV15,NA,NA,CATNPRLSPGGPNEQFF,TGTGCCACCAACCCAAGGCTCTCCCCCGGGGGGCCAAATGAGCAGTTCTTC
TRBJ1-2,TRBV5-5,NA,TRBD1,CASSLVPGQGAYGYTF,TGTGCCAGCAGCCTAGTTCCGGGACAGGGGGCCTATGGCTACACCTTC
TRBJ2-5,TRBV11-1,NA,NA,CASSRRRGLTQETQYF,TGTGCCAGCAGTCGACGGCGGGGACTCACACAAGAGACCCAGTACTTC
TRBJ2-1,TRBV29-1,NA,TRBD1,CSATGTSEQFF,TGCAGCGCGACAGGGACCTCTGAGCAGTTCTTC
TRBJ2-7,TRBV27,few,NA,CASSASIYEQYF,TGTGCCAGCAGCGCCTCCATCTACGAGCAGTACTTC
TRBJ2-7,TRBV13,NA,NA,CASSLVGAGTYEQYF,TGTGCCAGCAGCTTAGTCGGGGCCGGGACCTACGAGCAGTACTTC
TRBJ1-1,TRBV20-1,NA,NA,CSATYWGGDTEAFF,TGCAGTGCTACCTATTGGGGGGGGGATACTGAAGCTTTCTTT
TRBJ2-4,TRBV7-2,few,NA,CASSLTAGIQYF,TGTGCCAGCAGCTTGACCGCCGGCATTCAGTACTTC
TRBJ2-7,TRBV5-1,NA,TRBD1,CASSPGRTGLHEQYF,TGCGCCAGCAGCCCCGGACGGACAGGGCTCCACGAGCAGTACTTC
TRBJ1-2,TRBV9,NA,NA,CASSVAGGRKDYTF,TGTGCCAGCAGCGTAGCGGGCGGGAGGAAGGACTACACCTTC
TRBJ1-1,TRBV10-3,NA,NA,CAISALGTEAFF,TGTGCCATCAGCGCTTTAGGCACTGAAGCTTTCTTT
TRBJ2-1,TRBV18,NA,NA,CASSPGKTSYNEQFF,TGTGCCAGCTCACCTGGGAAAACTTCCTACAATGAGCAGTTCTTC
TRBJ2-3,TRBV6-2/TRBV6-3,NA,NA,CASSIRPPETQYF,TGTGCCAGCAGCATTCGGCCCCCCGAAACGCAGTATTTT
TRBJ1-1,TRBV7-2,NA,NA,CASSPQGRRTEAFF,TGTGCCAGCAGCCCCCAAGGCAGGAGAACTGAAGCTTTCTTT
TRBJ2-5,TRBV6-5,once,NA,CASSTGWVETQYF,TGTGCCAGCAGTACGGGGTGGGTAGAGACCCAGTACTTC
TRBJ2-3,TRBV4-3,NA,NA,CASSRGGATDTQYF,TGCGCCAGCAGCCGGGGGGGGGCCACAGATACGCAGTATTTT
TRBJ1-1,TRBV7-3,NA,NA,CASSSTDTEAFF,TGTGCCAGCAGCTCCACCGACACTGAAGCTTTCTTT
TRBJ1-1,TRBV9,NA,NA,CASSPVMSTEVFF,TGTGCCAGCAGCCCTGTAATGAGCACTGAAGTTTTCTTT
TRBJ1-2,TRBV29-1,NA,NA,CSVPNTGRIISYGYTF,TGCAGCGTTCCGAATACGGGACGGATAATCTCTTATGGCTACACCTTC
TRBJ2-5,TRBV7-2,NA,TRBD2,CASTESGRVEETQYF,TGTGCCAGCACCGAAAGCGGGAGGGTAGAAGAGACCCAGTACTTC
TRBJ2-1,TRBV14,NA,NA,CASSQDWGDSYNEQFF,TGTGCCAGCAGCCAAGACTGGGGAGACTCCTACAATGAGCAGTTCTTC
TRBJ1-1,TRBV29-1,NA,NA,CSVAEGSVGQAFF,TGCAGCGTGGCGGAGGGCTCGGTTGGTCAAGCTTTCTTT
TRBJ1-1,TRBV9,NA,TRBD1,CASSGDRNTEAFF,TGTGCCAGCAGCGGGGACAGGAACACTGAAGCTTTCTTT
TRBJ2-5,TRBV20-1,NA,TRBD1,CSARAGTGGGETQYF,TGCAGTGCTAGGGCCGGGACAGGGGGTGGTGAGACCCAGTACTTC
TRBJ2-1,TRBV18,once,TRBD2,CASSAGSGGYNEQFF,TGTGCCAGCTCGGCCGGCAGCGGGGGGTACAATGAGCAGTTCTTC
TRBJ1-1,TRBV25-1,NA,NA,CASSRTHEAFF,TGTGCCAGCAGCCGGACCCACGAAGCTTTCTTT
TRBJ1-5,TRBV7-9,NA,TRBD1,CASSYTGAEPQHF,TGTGCCAGCAGCTATACAGGGGCCGAGCCCCAGCATTTT
TRBJ2-6,TRBV7-3,NA,NA,CASSLSFSGANVLTF,TGTGCCAGCAGCCTTAGTTTTTCTGGGGCCAACGTCCTGACTTTC
TRBJ2-1,TRBV3-1,NA,TRBD1,CASSQRQGNNEQFF,TGTGCCAGCAGCCAGAGACAGGGTAACAATGAGCAGTTCTTC
TRBJ2-4,TRBV4-3,NA,NA,CASSQDRFGSEYKNIQYF,TGCGCCAGCAGCCAAGATCGGTTTGGTAGCGAGTACAAAAACATTCAGTACTTC
TRBJ2-5,TRBV7-9,NA,NA,CASSSRQAVKGETQYF,TGTGCCAGCAGCTCCAGACAGGCGGTCAAGGGAGAGACCCAGTACTTC
TRBJ2-2,TRBV7-3,NA,NA,CASSPRSDGELFF,TGTGCCAGCAGCCCAAGGAGTGACGGGGAGCTGTTTTTT
TRBJ2-1,TRBV3-1,NA,TRBD2,CASSPELAGGNYNEQFF,TGTGCCAGCAGCCCGGAACTAGCGGGGGGAAATTACAATGAGCAGTTCTTC
TRBJ1-4,TRBV2,NA,TRBD1,CASSRTGRNEKLFF,TGTGCCAGCAGCAGGACAGGGAGAAACGAAAAACTGTTTTTT
TRBJ2-5,TRBV2,NA,TRBD1,CASSSWTGGRETQYF,TGTGCCAGCAGTTCTTGGACAGGGGGCAGAGAGACCCAGTACTTC
TRBJ2-7,TRBV20-1,NA,NA,CSARVASYEQYF,TGCAGTGCTAGAGTAGCCTCCTACGAGCAGTACTTC
TRBJ2-5,TRBV15,NA,NA,CATSRGVTGMETQYF,TGTGCCACCAGCAGAGGTGTCACAGGGATGGAGACCCAGTACTTC
TRBJ1-2,TRBV7-9,NA,TRBD1,CASSHGSTGPGYTF,TGTGCCAGCAGCCACGGATCGACAGGGCCTGGCTACACCTTC
TRBJ1-2,TRBV7-2,NA,NA,CASSPNGGSGGYTF,TGTGCCAGCAGCCCAAACGGAGGGTCGGGGGGCTACACCTTC
TRBJ1-1,TRBV3-1,NA,NA,CASSFSGMDTEAFF,TGTGCCAGCAGCTTTTCGGGGATGGACACTGAAGCTTTCTTT
TRBJ1-2,TRBV7-2,NA,NA,CASSLGTVWGYTF,TGTGCCAGCAGCTTAGGCACGGTATGGGGCTACACCTTC
TRBJ2-5,TRBV6-2/TRBV6-3,NA,TRBD2,CASRLLGAGEQETQYF,TGTGCCAGCAGACTACTTGGAGCGGGGGAACAAGAGACCCAGTACTTC
TRBJ2-7,TRBV7-2,NA,NA,CASSWTQTKTYEQYF,TGTGCCAGCAGCTGGACTCAGACTAAGACCTACGAGCAGTACTTC
TRBJ1-1,TRBV7-2,NA,NA,CASSSGTRNTEAFF,TGTGCCAGCAGCTCCGGGACAAGGAACACTGAAGCTTTCTTT
TRBJ2-1,TRBV7-3,NA,NA,CASSAGGAVSYNEQFF,TGTGCCAGCAGCGCTGGCGGGGCTGTCTCCTACAATGAGCAGTTCTTC
TRBJ2-5,TRBV20-1,NA,NA,CSAMAGADQETQYF,TGCAGTGCTATGGCGGGGGCCGATCAAGAGACCCAGTACTTC
TRBJ1-2,TRBV7-2,NA,TRBD1,CASSFPGQGSGYTF,TGTGCCAGCAGCTTCCCCGGACAGGGTTCTGGCTACACCTTC
TRBJ2-2,TRBV7-3,NA,NA,CASSSRGSGNTGELFF,TGTGCCAGCAGCTCCCGAGGGTCGGGGAACACCGGGGAGCTGTTTTTT
TRBJ2-3,TRBV5-1,once,TRBD1,CASRTGDREFTDTQYF,TGCGCCAGCAGGACCGGGGACAGGGAATTCACAGATACGCAGTATTTT
TRBJ2-1,TRBV20-1,NA,NA,CSANQESSYNEQFF,TGCAGTGCTAATCAGGAGAGCTCCTACAATGAGCAGTTCTTC
TRBJ2-1,TRBV19,NA,NA,CASAGPIHNEQFF,TGTGCCAGTGCAGGACCGATCCACAATGAGCAGTTCTTC
TRBJ2-6,TRBV3-1,NA,NA,CASSQVPNSGANVLTF,TGTGCCAGCAGCCAAGTCCCGAACTCTGGGGCCAACGTCCTGACTTTC